A single sample gave rise to the 25 T cell receptor beta chains below, sequenced in a study of T-cell reconstitution after alpha-beta-depleted transplantation in children. Using unique molecular identifiers, the investigators prepared the TCRbeta library. MiXCR, applied by TCRdb to the PCR reads, yields one record per CDR3 protein. The sample records 200,000 to 250,000 distinct CDR3 sequences, roughly 26% being singletons. Specimen: PBMCs, collected before TCRalphabeta/CD19-depleted stem cell transplant. The receptors were sampled from a girl aged 2 to 10 with Fanconi anemia, due to receive a stem cell transplant.

This clonotype was detected many times. This chain uses TRBV29-1 with TRBJ1-1, with D possibly matching TRBD1 (5 bases). Trimming stripped 4 bases from V and 4 bases from J, with 19 bases between. CDR3 size: 15 residues. Germline assignment: CDR1 SQVTM and CDR2 ANQGSEA. The CDR3 spells CSVGWTSSGGTEAFF. The CDR3 region has the DNA TGCAGCGTTGGGTGGACATCCTCGGGAGGCACTGAAGCTTTCTTT. The variable domain in full, with the rest retrieved from reference TRBV29-1 and TRBJ1-1, is SAVISQKPSRDICQRGTSLTIQCQVDSQVTMMFWYRQQPGQSLTLIATANQGSEATYESGFVIDKFPISRPNLTFSTLTVSNMSPEDSSIYLCSVGWTSSGGTEAFFGQGTRLTVV.

Notes on this clonotype: A much bigger clone sits one base away, suggesting this may be a read error. The J gene is TRBJ2-3, the V gene TRBV15; TRBD2 matches at 7 bases. Losses at the gene ends were 5 bases for V and 2 bases for J; bases not matched to a gene: 4. The CDR3 is 14 residues long. Germline V gene lookup returns CDR1 LNHNV and CDR2 YYDKDF (reference sequence). CDR3 nucleotides: TGTGCCACCAGCCTAGCGGCTACCACAGATACGCAGTATTTT. Translation gives CATSLAATTDTQYF.

In its sample, this clonotype was seen many times. V usage is TRBV4-2 and J usage is TRBJ2-1; 10 nucleotides match TRBD2. CDR1 LGHNA and CDR2 YNFKEQ come from the germline V gene. V lost 1 base to trimming and J lost 7 bases; unmatched junction nucleotides: 4. The CDR3 consists of 15 residues. The CDR3 reads CASSQVETSGNEQFF. The CDR3 nucleotides are TGTGCCAGCAGCCAAGTGGAGACTAGCGGGAATGAGCAGTTCTTC.

This chain connects TRBV27 to TRBJ2-2, with 8 bases identical to TRBD2. There are 18 residues in the CDR3. With V trimmed by 6 bases and J by 0 bases, 12 bases remained unmatched. Germline V gives CDR1 MNHEY, CDR2 SMNVEV (reference sequence). The CDR3 is CASRVAGHLTANTGELFF. The CDR3 bases are TGTGCCAGCAGGGTAGCGGGGCACCTCACGGCGAACACCGGGGAGCTGTTTTTT.

The J gene is TRBJ2-1, the V gene TRBV20-1; TRBD2 matches at 11 bases. Unmatched junction bases numbered 3, after V lost 5 bases and J lost 3 bases. CDR3 length: 14 amino acids. The germline V gene has CDR1 DFQATT and CDR2 SNEGSKA (reference sequence). The CDR3 nucleotides are TGCAGTGCTCTGCTAGCGGGAGGCTACAATGAGCAGTTCTTC. Protein sequence: CSALLAGGYNEQFF.

This clonotype was seen a handful of times. The chain is built from TRBV4-2 and TRBJ2-3, with D maybe TRBD2 (5 bases). The CDR3 is 17 residues long. Germline V gene data show CDR1 as LGHNA and CDR2 as YNFKEQ. V was trimmed by 0 bases and J by 3 bases, leaving 16 bases between them. CDR3 coding DNA: TGTGCCAGCAGCCAAGATAGCGCGGAGGCTTGGACAGATACGCAGTATTTT. Amino acids: CASSQDSAEAWTDTQYF.

V is TRBV12-3 or TRBV12-4 and J is TRBJ2-1; the match to TRBD2 covers 7 bases. This CDR3 has 16 amino acids. The V gene end was trimmed by 4 bases and the J gene end by 3 bases; junction bases not matched to a gene: 9. CDR3: CASSSPPGGGYNEQFF. The CDR3 coding sequence is TGTGCCAGCAGTTCCCCTCCGGGGGGAGGCTACAATGAGCAGTTCTTC.

In this sample, this clonotype turned up many times. The chain uses TRBV12-3 or TRBV12-4 and TRBJ1-2; 9 bases map to TRBD1. V shed 0 bases, J shed 5 bases, and the junction held 7 bases outside the gene matches. CDR3 length equals 16 residues. The CDR3 coding sequence is TGTGCCAGCAGTTTAGCCTTAGGGACAGGGAAGTATGGCTACACCTTC. Translation gives CASSLALGTGKYGYTF.

The V gene is TRBV5-1, the J gene TRBJ2-1; D is uncertain. The CDR3 consists of 14 residues. CDR1 and CDR2 from the germline V gene are SGHRS and YFSETQ. V lost 0 bases and J 5 bases, leaving 9 bases between the germline ends. CDR3: CASSLENGNNEQFF. CDR3 nucleotides: TGCGCCAGCAGCTTGGAAAATGGAAACAATGAGCAGTTCTTC.

This clonotype was observed at least ten times. The gene calls are TRBV10-3 and TRBJ2-7; possible D gene TRBD2, 6 bases. This CDR3 region has 17 residues. Deletions cut 3 bases from V and 6 bases from J, with 24 bases between. Germline V gives CDR1 ENHRY, CDR2 SYGVKD. The CDR3 region is CAISDQSPGLPFLEQYF. CDR3 bases: TGTGCCATCAGTGACCAATCACCGGGACTGCCTTTCCTCGAGCAGTACTTC.

The chain joins TRBV20-1 to TRBJ2-2, with 9 bases fitting TRBD1. After removal of 5 bases from V and 6 bases from J, the junction contained 10 bases not matched to a gene. The CDR3 is made up of 15 amino acids. In germline, CDR1 is DFQATT, CDR2 SNEGSKA (reference sequence). The CDR3 sequence is CSAPDRGADPGELFF. CDR3 coding DNA: TGCAGTGCTCCGGACAGGGGCGCGGACCCCGGGGAGCTGTTTTTT.

In its sample, this clonotype was seen a few times. The chain combines TRBV28 with TRBJ2-7; D is undetermined. From germline, CDR1 is MDHEN and CDR2 SYDVKM. This CDR3 is 15 amino acids long. With 5 bases removed from V and 3 bases from J, the gap between germline ends came to 17 bases. CDR3 region: CASSPPSASVYEQYF. CDR3 bases: TGTGCCAGCAGTCCGCCCAGTGCTTCAGTCTACGAGCAGTACTTC.

This clonotype was counted ten times or more. The chain joins TRBV29-1 to TRBJ2-3; 11 bases map to TRBD2. The CDR3 runs to 17 residues. V shed 0 bases and J 0 bases; nucleotides not matched to a gene: 5. The V gene's germline CDR1 is SQVTM and CDR2 ANQGSEA. This CDR3 reads CSVEDWRLAGSTDTQYF. The CDR3 DNA is TGCAGCGTTGAAGATTGGAGACTAGCGGGGAGCACAGATACGCAGTATTTT.

This clonotype was found a few times. The chain joins TRBV7-2 to TRBJ2-7; D is possibly TRBD1 (6 bases). V was pared by 2 bases and J by 2 bases, with 16 bases between. CDR1 SGHTA and CDR2 FQGNSA come from the germline V gene. The CDR3 has 16 residues. The CDR3 region has the DNA TGTGCCAGCAGCTTACTTCCCCGGGACAAAGCCTACGAGCAGTACTTC. Its translation is CASSLLPRDKAYEQYF.

CDR3 residues: CSARKVRSYEQYF. The CDR3 DNA is TGCAGTGCTAGAAAGGTCCGGTCCTACGAGCAGTACTTC. V gene TRBV20-1 combines with J gene TRBJ2-7, with no clear D. The CDR3 length is 13 residues. V was clipped by 2 bases and J by 1 base, with 9 bases between them. Germline V gene lookup returns CDR1 DFQATT and CDR2 SNEGSKA (reference sequence).

The V and J genes are TRBV20-1 and TRBJ2-1; 11 positions match TRBD2. The V gene's germline CDR1 is DFQATT and CDR2 SNEGSKA (reference sequence). J gave up 0 bases and V 4 bases, and 8 bases lay outside the gene matches. The CDR3 is 17 amino acids. CDR3 residues: CSATRLAGSISYNEQFF. Written as DNA, the CDR3 is TGCAGTGCTACAAGACTAGCGGGATCGATCTCCTACAATGAGCAGTTCTTC.

This clonotype was picked up a small number of times. The CDR3 sequence: CSATKLAEQFF. In nucleotides, the CDR3 is TGCAGTGCTACCAAACTAGCGGAGCAGTTCTTC. The rearrangement links TRBV20-1 to TRBJ2-1; TRBD2 aligns across 7 bases. The J segment lost 10 bases and the V segment lost 4 bases, leaving 4 bases of the junction unmatched. There are 11 residues in the CDR3. CDR1 is DFQATT and CDR2 is SNEGSKA in the germline V gene (reference sequence).

With regard to this clonotype: A much larger clone lies a single base off, so this may be a read error. This rearrangement joins TRBV29-1 to TRBJ2-5, with D unclear. V dropped 3 bases and J dropped 3 bases, with 2 bases sitting between them. Per the germline V gene, CDR1 is SQVTM and CDR2 is ANQGSEA. The CDR3 covers 10 residues. The CDR3 loop reads CSVDEETQYF. The CDR3 nucleotides are TGCAGCGTTGATGAAGAGACCCAGTACTTC.

This clonotype was seen at least ten times. This rearrangement joins TRBV29-1 to TRBJ1-4; TRBD1 aligns across 9 bases. The J segment lost 8 bases and the V segment lost 6 bases, leaving 7 bases of the junction unmatched. Looked up from germline, CDR1 is SQVTM and CDR2 is ANQGSEA. This CDR3 has 13 residues. CDR3 DNA sequence: TGCAGCGTCACAGGGGGCGCGCGGGAAAAACTGTTTTTT. The encoded protein is CSVTGGAREKLFF.

This clonotype was observed many times. V is TRBV29-1 and J is TRBJ1-2, with D perhaps TRBD1 (5 bases). Deletions cut 6 bases from V and 5 bases from J, with 13 bases between. Germline lookup yields CDR1 SQVTM and CDR2 ANQGSEA. The CDR3 extends over 12 amino acids. CDR3 nucleotides: TGCAGCGTAATCGGGACGGAGTATGGCTACACCTTC. Its protein product is CSVIGTEYGYTF.

The chain has TRBV7-2 and TRBJ2-2; D is uncertain. Trimming took off 5 bases at V and 2 bases at J, with 12 bases between the two ends. The CDR3 loop spans 15 amino acids. The germline CDR1 and CDR2 sequences are SGHTA and FQGNSA. The CDR3 spells CASSGRAPNTGELFF. The CDR3 DNA follows: TGTGCCAGCAGCGGCCGGGCCCCCAACACCGGGGAGCTGTTTTTT.

The rearrangement joins TRBV5-1 to TRBJ2-1; 11 bases map to TRBD2. Germline lookup yields CDR1 SGHRS and CDR2 YFSETQ. CDR3 size: 16 residues. Trimming removed 0 bases from V and 3 bases from J; junction bases left unmatched: 2. The CDR3 nucleotides read TGCGCCAGCAGCTTGGTTACTAGCGGGAGCTACAATGAGCAGTTCTTC. This encodes CASSLVTSGSYNEQFF.

The V gene is TRBV20-1, the J gene TRBJ2-7; TRBD2 matches at 7 bases. The CDR3 has 14 amino acids. CDR1 is DFQATT, CDR2 SNEGSKA, per germline (reference sequence). Germline trimming cut 2 bases from V and 5 bases from J; bases unmatched to any gene: 9. The CDR3, as DNA: TGCAGTGCTAGACGTCCTAGCGGTTCGGACGAGCAGTACTTC. The encoded protein is CSARRPSGSDEQYF.

This chain uses TRBV12-3 or TRBV12-4 with TRBJ1-1; 10 bases align to TRBD1. With V trimmed by 5 bases and J by 0 bases, 9 bases remained unmatched. The CDR3 extends over 17 amino acids. CDR3 DNA sequence: TGTGCCAGCAGTCGCTGGACAGGGGGGTTGATGAACACTGAAGCTTTCTTT. Its protein is CASSRWTGGLMNTEAFF.

This rearrangement joins TRBV29-1 to TRBJ2-5; D is perhaps TRBD1 or TRBD2 (5 bases each). The CDR3 has 13 residues. The germline V gene has CDR1 SQVTM and CDR2 ANQGSEA. V lost 4 bases to trimming and J lost 6 bases, with 15 bases between them. CDR3 in DNA: TGCAGCGTTGGGGCCTCAGGGAGCCAGACCCAGTACTTC. Protein: CSVGASGSQTQYF.